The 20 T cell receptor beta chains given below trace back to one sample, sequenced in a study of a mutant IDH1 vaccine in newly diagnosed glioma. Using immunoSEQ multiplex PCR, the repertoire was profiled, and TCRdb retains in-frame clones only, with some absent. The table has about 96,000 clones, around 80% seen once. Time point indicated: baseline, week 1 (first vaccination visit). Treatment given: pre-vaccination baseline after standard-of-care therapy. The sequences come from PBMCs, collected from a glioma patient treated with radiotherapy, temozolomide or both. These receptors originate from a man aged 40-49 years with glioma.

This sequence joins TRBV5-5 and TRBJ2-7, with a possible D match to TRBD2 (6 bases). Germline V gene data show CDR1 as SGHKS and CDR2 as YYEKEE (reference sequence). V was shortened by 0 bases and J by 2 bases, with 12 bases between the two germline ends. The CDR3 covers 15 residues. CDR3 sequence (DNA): TGTGCCAGCAGCTTGGTATGGGCGGGAACCTACGAGCAGTACTTC. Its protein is CASSLVWAGTYEQYF.

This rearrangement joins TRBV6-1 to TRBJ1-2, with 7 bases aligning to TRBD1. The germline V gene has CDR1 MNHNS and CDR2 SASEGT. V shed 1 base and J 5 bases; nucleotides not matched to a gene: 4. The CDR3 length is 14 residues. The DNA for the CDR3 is TGTGCCAGCAGTGAAGACCAGGGGGAGTATGGCTACACCTTC. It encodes CASSEDQGEYGYTF.

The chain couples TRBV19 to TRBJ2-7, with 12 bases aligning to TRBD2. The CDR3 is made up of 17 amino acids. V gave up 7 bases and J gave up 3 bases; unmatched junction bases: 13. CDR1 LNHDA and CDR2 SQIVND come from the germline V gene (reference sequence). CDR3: CASTKTGGLAGLYEQYF. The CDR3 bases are TGTGCCAGTACTAAGACAGGGGGACTAGCGGGTCTCTACGAGCAGTACTTC.

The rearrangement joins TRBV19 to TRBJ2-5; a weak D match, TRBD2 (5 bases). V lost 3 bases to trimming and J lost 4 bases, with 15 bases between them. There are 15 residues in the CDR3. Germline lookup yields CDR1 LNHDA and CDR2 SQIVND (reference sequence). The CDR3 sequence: CASSISIRGGETQYF. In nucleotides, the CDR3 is TGTGCCAGTAGTATTTCCATTCGAGGAGGAGAGACCCAGTACTTC.

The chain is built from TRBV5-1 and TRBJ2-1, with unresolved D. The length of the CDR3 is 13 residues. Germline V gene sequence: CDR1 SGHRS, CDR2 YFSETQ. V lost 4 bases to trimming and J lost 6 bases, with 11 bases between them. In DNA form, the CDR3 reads TGCGCCAGCAGCCAGGCCCACAGCAATGAGCAGTTCTTC. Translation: CASSQAHSNEQFF.

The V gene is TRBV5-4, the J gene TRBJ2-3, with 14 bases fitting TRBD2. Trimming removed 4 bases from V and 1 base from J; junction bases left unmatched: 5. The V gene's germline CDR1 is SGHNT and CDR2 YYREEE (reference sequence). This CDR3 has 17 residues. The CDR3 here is CASSNGLAGGRTDTQYF. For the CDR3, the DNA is TGTGCCAGCAGCAACGGACTAGCGGGAGGTCGCACAGATACGCAGTATTTT.

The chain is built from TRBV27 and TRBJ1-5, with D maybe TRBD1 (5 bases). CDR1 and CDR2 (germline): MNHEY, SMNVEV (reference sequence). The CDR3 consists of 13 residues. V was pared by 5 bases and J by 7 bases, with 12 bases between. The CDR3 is CASSVRGGQPQHF. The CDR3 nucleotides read TGTGCCAGCAGTGTCCGCGGGGGACAGCCCCAGCATTTT.

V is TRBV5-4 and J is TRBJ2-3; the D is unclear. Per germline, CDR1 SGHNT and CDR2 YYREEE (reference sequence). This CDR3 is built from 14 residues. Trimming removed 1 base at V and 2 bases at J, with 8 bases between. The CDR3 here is CASSLSVDTDTQYF. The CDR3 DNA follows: TGTGCCAGCAGCTTGTCGGTGGACACAGATACGCAGTATTTT. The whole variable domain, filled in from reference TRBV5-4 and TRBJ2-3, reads ETGVTQSPTHLIKTRGQQVTLRCSSQSGHNTVSWYQQALGQGPQFIFQYYREEENGRGNFPPRFSGLQFPNYSSELNVNALELDDSALYLCASSLSVDTDTQYFGPGTRLTVL.

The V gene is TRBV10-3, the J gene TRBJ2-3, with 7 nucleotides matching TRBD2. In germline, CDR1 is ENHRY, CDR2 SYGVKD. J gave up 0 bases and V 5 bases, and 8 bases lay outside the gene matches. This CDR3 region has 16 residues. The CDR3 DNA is TGTGCCATCAGTACCCTTGGCGGGAGCAGCACAGATACGCAGTATTTT. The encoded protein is CAISTLGGSSTDTQYF.

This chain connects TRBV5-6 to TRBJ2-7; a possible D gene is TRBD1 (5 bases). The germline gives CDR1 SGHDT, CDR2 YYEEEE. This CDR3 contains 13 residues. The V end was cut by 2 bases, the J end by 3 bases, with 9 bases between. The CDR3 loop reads CASSFQGGYEQYF. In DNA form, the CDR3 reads TGTGCCAGCAGCTTTCAGGGTGGCTACGAGCAGTACTTC. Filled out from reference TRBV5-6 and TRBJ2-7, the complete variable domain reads DAGVTQSPTHLIKTRGQQVTLRCSPKSGHDTVSWYQQALGQGPQFIFQYYEEEERQRGNFPDRFSGHQFPNYSSELNVNALLLGDSALYLCASSFQGGYEQYFGPGTRLTVT.

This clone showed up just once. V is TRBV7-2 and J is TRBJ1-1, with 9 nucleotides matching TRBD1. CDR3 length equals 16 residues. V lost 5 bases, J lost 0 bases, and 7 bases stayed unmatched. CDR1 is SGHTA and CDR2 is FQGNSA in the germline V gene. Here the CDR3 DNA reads TGTGCCAGCAGCCCGGGGACAGGGTTCATGAACACTGAAGCTTTCTTT. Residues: CASSPGTGFMNTEAFF.

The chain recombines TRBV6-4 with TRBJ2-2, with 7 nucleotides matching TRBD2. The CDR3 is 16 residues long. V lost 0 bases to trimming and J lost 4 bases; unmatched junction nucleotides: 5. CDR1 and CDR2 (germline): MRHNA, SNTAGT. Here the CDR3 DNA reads TGTGCCAGCAGTGACTCCCCGGGAGGTGGCACCGGGGAGCTGTTTTTT. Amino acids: CASSDSPGGGTGELFF.

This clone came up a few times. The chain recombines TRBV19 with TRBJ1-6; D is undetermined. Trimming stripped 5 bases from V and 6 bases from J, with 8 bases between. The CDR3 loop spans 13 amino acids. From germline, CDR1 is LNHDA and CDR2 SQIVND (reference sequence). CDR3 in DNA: TGTGCCAGTAGTCAGCAGGCTAATTCACCCCTCCACTTT. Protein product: CASSQQANSPLHF.

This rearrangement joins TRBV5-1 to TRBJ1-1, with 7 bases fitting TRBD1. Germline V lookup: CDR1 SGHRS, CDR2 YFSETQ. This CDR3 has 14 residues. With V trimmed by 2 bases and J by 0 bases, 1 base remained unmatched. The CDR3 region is CASSLQGMNTEAFF. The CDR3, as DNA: TGCGCCAGCAGCTTACAGGGGATGAACACTGAAGCTTTCTTT.

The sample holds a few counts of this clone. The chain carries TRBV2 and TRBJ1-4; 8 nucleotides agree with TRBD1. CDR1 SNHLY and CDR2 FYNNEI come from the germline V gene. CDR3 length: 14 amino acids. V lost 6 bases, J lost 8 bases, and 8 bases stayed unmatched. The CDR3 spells CASRAGGIGEKLFF. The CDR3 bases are TGTGCCAGCAGGGCAGGGGGCATCGGCGAAAAACTGTTTTTT.

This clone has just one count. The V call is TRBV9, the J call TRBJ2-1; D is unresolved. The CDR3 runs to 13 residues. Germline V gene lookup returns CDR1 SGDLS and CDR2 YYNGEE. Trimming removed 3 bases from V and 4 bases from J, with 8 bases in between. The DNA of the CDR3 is TGTGCCAGCAGCGGGCCTATGTACAATGAGCAGTTCTTC. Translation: CASSGPMYNEQFF.

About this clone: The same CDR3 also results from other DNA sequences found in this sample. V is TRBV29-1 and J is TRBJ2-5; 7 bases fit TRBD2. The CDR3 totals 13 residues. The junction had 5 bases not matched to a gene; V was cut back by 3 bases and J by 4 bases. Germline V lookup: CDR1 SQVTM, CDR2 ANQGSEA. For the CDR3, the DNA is TGCAGCGTTGACATGGGGGGGGTAGAGACCCAGTACTTC. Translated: CSVDMGGVETQYF.

The CDR3 loop is CASRGRVDEKLFF. The DNA of the CDR3 is TGTGCCAGCAGAGGCAGGGTAGATGAAAAACTGTTTTTT. V usage is TRBV14 and J usage is TRBJ1-4; D possibly corresponds to TRBD1 (5 bases). Trimming left V 6 bases short and J 6 bases short, with 11 bases between. This CDR3 contains 13 residues. The germline CDR1 and CDR2 sequences are SGHDN and FVKESK.

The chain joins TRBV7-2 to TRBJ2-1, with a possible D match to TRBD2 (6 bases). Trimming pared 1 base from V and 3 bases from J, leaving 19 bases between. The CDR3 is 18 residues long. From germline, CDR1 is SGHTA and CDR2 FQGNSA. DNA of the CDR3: TGTGCCAGCAGCTTAGGAGGGGCCGGGCTAGCGAGCTACAATGAGCAGTTCTTC. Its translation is CASSLGGAGLASYNEQFF.

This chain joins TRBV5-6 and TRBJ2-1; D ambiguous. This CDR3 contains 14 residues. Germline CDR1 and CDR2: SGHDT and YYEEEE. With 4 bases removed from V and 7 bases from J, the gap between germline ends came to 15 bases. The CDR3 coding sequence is TGTGCCAGCAGCCGGCCGCGGCGGAATAATGAGCAGTTCTTC. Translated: CASSRPRRNNEQFF.